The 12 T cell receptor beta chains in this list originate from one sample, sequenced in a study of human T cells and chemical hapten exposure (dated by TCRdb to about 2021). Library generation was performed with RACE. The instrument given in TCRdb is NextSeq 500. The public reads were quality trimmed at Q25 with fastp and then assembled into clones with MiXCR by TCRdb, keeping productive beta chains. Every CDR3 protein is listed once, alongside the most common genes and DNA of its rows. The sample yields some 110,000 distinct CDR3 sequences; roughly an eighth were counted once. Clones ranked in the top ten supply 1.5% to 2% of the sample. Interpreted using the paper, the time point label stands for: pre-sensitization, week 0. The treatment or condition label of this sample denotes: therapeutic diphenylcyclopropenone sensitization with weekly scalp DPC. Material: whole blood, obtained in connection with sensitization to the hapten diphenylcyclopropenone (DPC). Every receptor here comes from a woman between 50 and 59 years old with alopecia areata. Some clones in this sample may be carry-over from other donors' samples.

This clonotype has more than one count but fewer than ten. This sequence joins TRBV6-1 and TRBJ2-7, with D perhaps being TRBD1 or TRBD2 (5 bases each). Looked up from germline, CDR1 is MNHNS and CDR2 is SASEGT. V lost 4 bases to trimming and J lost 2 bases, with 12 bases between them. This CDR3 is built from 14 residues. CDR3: CASSAGPFPYEQYF. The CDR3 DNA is TGTGCCAGCAGTGCGGGACCATTCCCCTACGAGCAGTACTTC.

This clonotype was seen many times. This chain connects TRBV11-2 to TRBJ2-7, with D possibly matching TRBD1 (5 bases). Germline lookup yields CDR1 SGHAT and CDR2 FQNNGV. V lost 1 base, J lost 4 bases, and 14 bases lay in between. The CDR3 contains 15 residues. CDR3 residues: CASSLGGQGMYEQYF. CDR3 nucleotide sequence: TGTGCCAGCAGCTTAGGTGGGCAGGGTATGTACGAGCAGTACTTC.

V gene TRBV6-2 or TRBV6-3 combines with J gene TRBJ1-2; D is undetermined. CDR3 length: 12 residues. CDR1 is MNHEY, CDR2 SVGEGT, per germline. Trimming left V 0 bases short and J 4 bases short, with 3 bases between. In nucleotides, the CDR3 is TGTGCCAGCAGTTACTCAGCCTATGGCTACACCTTC. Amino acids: CASSYSAYGYTF.

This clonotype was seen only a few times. The CDR3 nucleotides are TGTGCCAGCAGAGCATCAGGGAACACCGGGGAGCTGTTTTTT. It yields the protein CASRASGNTGELFF. The rearrangement links TRBV2 to TRBJ2-2, with D unclear. CDR1 is SNHLY, CDR2 FYNNEI, per germline. Trimming cost V 6 bases and J 1 base, with 9 bases left between them. The CDR3 is 14 residues long.

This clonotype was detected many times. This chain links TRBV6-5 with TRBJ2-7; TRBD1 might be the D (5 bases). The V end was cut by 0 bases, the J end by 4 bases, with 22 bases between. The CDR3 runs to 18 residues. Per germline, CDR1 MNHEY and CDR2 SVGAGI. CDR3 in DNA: TGTGCCAGCAGTTACTCTTACTCTGGGGCTCAGGCCGGATACGAGCAGTACTTC. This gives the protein CASSYSYSGAQAGYEQYF.

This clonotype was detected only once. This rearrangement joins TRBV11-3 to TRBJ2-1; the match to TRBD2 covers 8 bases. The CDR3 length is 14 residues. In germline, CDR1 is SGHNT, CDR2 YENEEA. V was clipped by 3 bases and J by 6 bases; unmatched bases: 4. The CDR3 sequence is CASSFREGPNEQFF. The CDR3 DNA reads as TGTGCCAGCAGCTTTCGGGAGGGCCCCAATGAGCAGTTCTTC. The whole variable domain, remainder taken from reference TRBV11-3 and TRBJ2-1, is EAGVVQSPRYKIIEKKQPVAFWCNPISGHNTLYWYLQNLGQGPELLIRYENEEAVDDSQLPKDRFSAERLKGVDSTLKIQPAELGDSAVYLCASSFREGPNEQFFGPGTRLTVL.

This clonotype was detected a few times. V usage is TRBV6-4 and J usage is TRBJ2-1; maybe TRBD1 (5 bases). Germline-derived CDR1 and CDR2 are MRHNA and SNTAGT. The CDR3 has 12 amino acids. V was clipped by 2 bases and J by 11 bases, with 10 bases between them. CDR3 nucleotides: TGTGCCAGCAGTGACGACAGTTTCAAGCAGTTCTTC. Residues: CASSDDSFKQFF.

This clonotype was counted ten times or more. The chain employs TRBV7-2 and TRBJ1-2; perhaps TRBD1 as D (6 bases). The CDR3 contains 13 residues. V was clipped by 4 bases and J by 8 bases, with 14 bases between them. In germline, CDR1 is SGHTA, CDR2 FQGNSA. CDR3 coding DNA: TGTGCCAGCAGCTCGTACAGGGAGGGAGGCTACACCTTC. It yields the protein CASSSYREGGYTF.

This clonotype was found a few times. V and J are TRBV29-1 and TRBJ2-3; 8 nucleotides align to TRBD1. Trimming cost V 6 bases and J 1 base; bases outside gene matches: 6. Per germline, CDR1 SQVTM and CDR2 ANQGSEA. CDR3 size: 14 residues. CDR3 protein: CSVSMGQGTDTQYF. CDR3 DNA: TGCAGCGTGAGTATGGGACAGGGCACAGATACGCAGTATTTT.

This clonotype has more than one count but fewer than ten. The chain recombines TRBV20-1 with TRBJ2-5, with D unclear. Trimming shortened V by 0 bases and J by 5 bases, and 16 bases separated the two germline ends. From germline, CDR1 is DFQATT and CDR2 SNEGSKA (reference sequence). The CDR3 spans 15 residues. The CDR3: CSARDPSGVGETQYF. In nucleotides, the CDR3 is TGCAGTGCTAGAGATCCTTCTGGGGTCGGTGAGACCCAGTACTTC.

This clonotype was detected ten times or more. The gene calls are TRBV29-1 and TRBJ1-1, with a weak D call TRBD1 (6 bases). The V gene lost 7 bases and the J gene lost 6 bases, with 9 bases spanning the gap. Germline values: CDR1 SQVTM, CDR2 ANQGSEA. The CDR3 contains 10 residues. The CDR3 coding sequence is TGCAGCGACTCAGGGGCTGAAGCTTTCTTT. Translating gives CSDSGAEAFF.

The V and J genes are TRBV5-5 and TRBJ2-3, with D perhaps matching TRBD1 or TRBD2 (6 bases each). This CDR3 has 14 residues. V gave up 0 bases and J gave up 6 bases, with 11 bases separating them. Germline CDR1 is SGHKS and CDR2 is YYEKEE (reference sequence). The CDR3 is CASSLEVGGDTQYF. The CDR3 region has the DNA TGTGCCAGCAGCTTGGAGGTCGGGGGCGATACGCAGTATTTT.